The following is a T cell receptor beta chain sequence with its context. Its antigen is as yet unknown. One entry per CDR3 protein results from TCRdb running MiXCR on the RT-PCR reads. The data contain 550,000 to 800,000 distinct CDR3 sequences, approximately 15% of them singletons. This entry belongs to a study of response to subunit inactivated influenza vaccine. Study-wide points: That few new T cells are recruited by each seasonal influenza vaccination was the authors' suggestion.

In germline, CDR1 is MGHRA, CDR2 YSYEKL. This CDR3 has 14 amino acids. Trimming removed 4 bases from V and 7 bases from J, with 16 bases in between. This clonotype was sampled from a man aged 50 to 60 who received an inactivated influenza vaccine. The material was PBMCs from blood, obtained 14 to 15 days before vaccination. The chain combines TRBV4-1 with TRBJ1-1; D call uncertain. In DNA, the CDR3 is TGCGCCAGCAGCCCCACCCACATCCCGGTTGAAGCTTTCTTT. Translation: CASSPTHIPVEAFF.